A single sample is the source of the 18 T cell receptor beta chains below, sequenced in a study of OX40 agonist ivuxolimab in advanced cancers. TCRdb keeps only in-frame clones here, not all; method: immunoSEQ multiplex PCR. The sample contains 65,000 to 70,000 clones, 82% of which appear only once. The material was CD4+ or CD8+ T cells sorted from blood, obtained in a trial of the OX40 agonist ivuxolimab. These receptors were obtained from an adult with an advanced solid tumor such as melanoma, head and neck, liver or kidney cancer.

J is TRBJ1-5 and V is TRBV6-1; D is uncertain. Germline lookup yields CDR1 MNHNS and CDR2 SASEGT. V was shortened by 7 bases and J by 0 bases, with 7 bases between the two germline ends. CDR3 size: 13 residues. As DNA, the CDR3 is TGTGCCAGCAAGTGGGATAGCAATCAGCCCCAGCATTTT. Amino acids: CASKWDSNQPQHF.

The CDR3: CASSRGGLKETQYF. The CDR3 DNA reads TGCGCCAGCAGCCGCGGGGGGCTGAAGGAGACCCAGTACTTC. The chain employs TRBV4-1 and TRBJ2-5, with 8 bases identical to TRBD2. Germline assignment: CDR1 MGHRA and CDR2 YSYEKL. The CDR3 has 14 amino acids. The V and J ends lost 4 bases and 5 bases, in that order; junction bases with no gene match: 6.

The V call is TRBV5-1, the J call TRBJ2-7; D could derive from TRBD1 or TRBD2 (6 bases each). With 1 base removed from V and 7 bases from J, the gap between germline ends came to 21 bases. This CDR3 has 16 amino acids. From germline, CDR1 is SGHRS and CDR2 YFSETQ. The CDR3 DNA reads TGCGCCAGCAGCTTGTCGGAGGGGGGCCGACTACGGGAGCAGTACTTC. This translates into CASSLSEGGRLREQYF.

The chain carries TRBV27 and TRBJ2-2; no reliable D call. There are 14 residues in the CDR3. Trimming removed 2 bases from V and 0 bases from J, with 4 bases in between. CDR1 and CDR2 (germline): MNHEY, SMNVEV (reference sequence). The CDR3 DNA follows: TGTGCCAGCAGTTTAAGGCCGAACACCGGGGAGCTGTTTTTT. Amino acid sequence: CASSLRPNTGELFF.

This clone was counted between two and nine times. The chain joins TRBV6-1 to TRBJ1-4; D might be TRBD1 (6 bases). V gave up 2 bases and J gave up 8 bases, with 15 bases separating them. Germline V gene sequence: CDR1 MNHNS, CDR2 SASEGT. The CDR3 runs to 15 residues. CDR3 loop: CASSESRVGGEKLFF. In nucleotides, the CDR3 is TGTGCCAGCAGTGAAAGTCGTGTGGGGGGCGAAAAACTGTTTTTT.

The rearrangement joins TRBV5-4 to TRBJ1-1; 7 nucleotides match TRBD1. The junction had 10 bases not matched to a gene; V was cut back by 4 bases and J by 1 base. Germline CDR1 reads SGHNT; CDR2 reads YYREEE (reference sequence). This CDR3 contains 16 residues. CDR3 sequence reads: CASSEPTGPRNTEAFF. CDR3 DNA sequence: TGTGCCAGCAGCGAACCGACAGGGCCGCGGAACACTGAAGCTTTCTTT.

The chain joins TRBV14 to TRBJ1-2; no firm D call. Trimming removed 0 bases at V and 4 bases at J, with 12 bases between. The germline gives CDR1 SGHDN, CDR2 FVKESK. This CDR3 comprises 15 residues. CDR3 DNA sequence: TGTGCCAGCAGCCAAGACCGGTGGGCCGGCTATGGCTACACCTTC. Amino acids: CASSQDRWAGYGYTF.

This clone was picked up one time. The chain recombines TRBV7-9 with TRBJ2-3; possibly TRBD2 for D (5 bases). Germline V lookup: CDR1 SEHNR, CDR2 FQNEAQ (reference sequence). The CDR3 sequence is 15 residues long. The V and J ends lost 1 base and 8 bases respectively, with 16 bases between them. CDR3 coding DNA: TGTGCCAGCAGCTTAGGGACTGGGTCTGACGGTACGCAGTATTTT. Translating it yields CASSLGTGSDGTQYF.

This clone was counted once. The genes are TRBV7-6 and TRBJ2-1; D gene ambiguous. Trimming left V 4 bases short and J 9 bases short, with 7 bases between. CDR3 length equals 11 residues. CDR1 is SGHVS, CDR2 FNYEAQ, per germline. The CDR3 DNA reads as TGTGCCAGCAGCTCCCGAGGTGAGCAGTTCTTC. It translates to CASSSRGEQFF.

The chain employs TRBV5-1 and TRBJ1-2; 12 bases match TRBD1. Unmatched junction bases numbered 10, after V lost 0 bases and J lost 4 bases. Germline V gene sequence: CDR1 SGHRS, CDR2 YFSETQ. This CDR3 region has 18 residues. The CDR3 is CASSLAPGQGAPGYGYTF. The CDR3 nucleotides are TGCGCCAGCAGCTTGGCCCCGGGACAGGGGGCGCCGGGCTATGGCTACACCTTC.

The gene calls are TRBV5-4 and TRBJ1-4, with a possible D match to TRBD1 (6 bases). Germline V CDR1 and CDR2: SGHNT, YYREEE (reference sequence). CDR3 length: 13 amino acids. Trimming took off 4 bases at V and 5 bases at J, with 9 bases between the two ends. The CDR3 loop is CASSGGPNEKLFF. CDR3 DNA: TGTGCCAGCAGCGGGGGCCCGAATGAAAAACTGTTTTTT.

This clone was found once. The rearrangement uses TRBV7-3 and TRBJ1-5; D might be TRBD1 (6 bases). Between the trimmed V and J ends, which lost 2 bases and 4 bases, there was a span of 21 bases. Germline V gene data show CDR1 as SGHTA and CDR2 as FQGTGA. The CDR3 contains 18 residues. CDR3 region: CASSLAVPGTGRNQPQHF. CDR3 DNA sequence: TGTGCCAGCAGCTTAGCGGTCCCTGGTACAGGGAGGAATCAGCCCCAGCATTTT.

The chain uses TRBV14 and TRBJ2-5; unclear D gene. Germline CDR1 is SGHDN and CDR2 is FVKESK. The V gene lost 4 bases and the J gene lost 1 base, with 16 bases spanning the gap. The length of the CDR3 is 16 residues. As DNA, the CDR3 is TGTGCCAGCAGCCTAAGCCTGCAGGCCTCCCAAGAGACCCAGTACTTC. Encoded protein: CASSLSLQASQETQYF.

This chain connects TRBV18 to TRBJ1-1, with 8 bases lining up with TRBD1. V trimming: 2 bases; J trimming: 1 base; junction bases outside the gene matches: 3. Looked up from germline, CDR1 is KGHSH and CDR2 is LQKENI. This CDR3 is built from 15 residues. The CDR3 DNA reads TGTGCCAGCTCACCATTCGGGACAGGGAACACTGAAGCTTTCTTT. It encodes CASSPFGTGNTEAFF.

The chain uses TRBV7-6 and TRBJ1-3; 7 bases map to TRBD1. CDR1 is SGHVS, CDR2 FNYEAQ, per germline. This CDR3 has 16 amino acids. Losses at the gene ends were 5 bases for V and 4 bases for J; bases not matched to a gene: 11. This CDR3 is CASSPRGDLSGNTIYF. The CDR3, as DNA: TGTGCCAGCAGCCCCAGGGGGGACCTCTCAGGAAACACCATATATTTT.

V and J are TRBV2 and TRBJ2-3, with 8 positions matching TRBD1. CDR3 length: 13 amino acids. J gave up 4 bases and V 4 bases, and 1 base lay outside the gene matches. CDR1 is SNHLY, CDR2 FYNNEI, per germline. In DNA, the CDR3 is TGTGCCAGCAGTGTGACAGGGGCAGATACGCAGTATTTT. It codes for CASSVTGADTQYF. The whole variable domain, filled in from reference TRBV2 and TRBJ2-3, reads EPEVTQTPSHQVTQMGQEVILRCVPISNHLYFYWYRQILGQKVEFLVSFYNNEISEKSEIFDDQFSVERPDGSNFTLKIRSTKLEDSAMYFCASSVTGADTQYFGPGTRLTVL.

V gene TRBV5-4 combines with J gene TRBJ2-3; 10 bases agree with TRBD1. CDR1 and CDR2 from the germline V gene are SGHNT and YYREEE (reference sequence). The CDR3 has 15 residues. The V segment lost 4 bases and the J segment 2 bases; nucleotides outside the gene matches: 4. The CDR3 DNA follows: TGTGCCAGCAGCCAGGGACAGGGGACCACAGATACGCAGTATTTT. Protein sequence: CASSQGQGTTDTQYF.

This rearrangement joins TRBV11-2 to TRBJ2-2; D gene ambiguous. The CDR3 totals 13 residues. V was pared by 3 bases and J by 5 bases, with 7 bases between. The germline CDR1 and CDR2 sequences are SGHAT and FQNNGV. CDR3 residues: CASSFKLTGELFF. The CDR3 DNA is TGTGCCAGCAGCTTCAAACTGACCGGGGAGCTGTTTTTT.